A single sample is the source of the 12 T cell receptor beta chains below, sequenced in a study of cytomegalovirus exposure and HLA in healthy donors. The PCR employed 60 Vbeta primers together with 13 Jbeta primers. Sequenced by immunoSEQ multiplex PCR; TCRdb stores in-frame clones only, minus some. The table records 180,000 or so clones, around 80% of them present only once. Specimen: PBMCs. The receptors derive from a girl aged 5 to 17 in good health and CMV-seropositive.

The rearrangement links TRBV5-4 to TRBJ1-1; no clear D gene. Per the germline V gene, CDR1 is SGHNT and CDR2 is YYREEE (reference sequence). The germline V and J ends were trimmed by 0 bases and 4 bases, with 7 bases remaining between them. The CDR3 has 13 amino acids. CDR3 DNA: TGTGCCAGCAGCTTGGAGTTGAGCACTGAAGCTTTCTTT. The encoded protein is CASSLELSTEAFF.

There are a few counts of this clone. The chain carries TRBV5-1 and TRBJ1-1; D might be TRBD1 (6 bases). Germline lookup yields CDR1 SGHRS and CDR2 YFSETQ. CDR3 length: 16 residues. The germline V and J ends were trimmed by 0 bases and 1 base, with 13 bases remaining between them. DNA of the CDR3: TGCGCCAGCAGCTTGGTAGCAGGGGCCACGAACACTGAAGCTTTCTTT. Its protein product is CASSLVAGATNTEAFF.

The chain couples TRBV29-1 to TRBJ1-1, with D uncertain. Germline values: CDR1 SQVTM, CDR2 ANQGSEA. The CDR3 extends over 13 amino acids. Trimming shortened V by 0 bases and J by 6 bases, and 11 bases separated the two germline ends. CDR3 nucleotide sequence: TGCAGCGTTGAAGAAGAGGGCTTCGCTGAAGCTTTCTTT. Translated, it gives CSVEEEGFAEAFF. The whole variable domain, filled in from reference TRBV29-1 and TRBJ1-1, reads SAVISQKPSRDICQRGTSLTIQCQVDSQVTMMFWYRQQPGQSLTLIATANQGSEATYESGFVIDKFPISRPNLTFSTLTVSNMSPEDSSIYLCSVEEEGFAEAFFGQGTRLTVV.

V and J are TRBV10-1 and TRBJ1-1; D remains unclear. The CDR3 spans 13 residues. V lost 3 bases, J lost 4 bases, and 9 bases lay in between. CDR1 and CDR2 (germline): WNHNN, SYGVQD (reference sequence). CDR3 amino acids: CASSDYRGTEAFF. CDR3 DNA sequence: TGCGCCAGCAGTGATTATCGGGGCACTGAAGCTTTCTTT.

This sequence joins TRBV29-1 and TRBJ1-2; possibly TRBD1 for D (5 bases). CDR1 and CDR2 from the germline V gene are SQVTM and ANQGSEA. V gave up 0 bases and J gave up 0 bases, with 11 bases separating them. There are 15 residues in the CDR3. CDR3 sequence (DNA): TGCAGCGTTGAAGATCCCGACAGAGCTAACTATGGCTACACCTTC. Residues: CSVEDPDRANYGYTF.

The chain is built from TRBV7-6 and TRBJ2-7; D is perhaps TRBD2 (6 bases). Germline V CDR1 and CDR2: SGHVS, FNYEAQ. The CDR3 has 14 residues. V was trimmed by 3 bases and J by 0 bases, leaving 9 bases between them. The CDR3 spells CASSFSGSSYEQYF. CDR3 DNA sequence: TGTGCCAGCAGCTTTAGCGGTAGCTCCTACGAGCAGTACTTC.

This clone was detected only once. The gene calls are TRBV28 and TRBJ2-1; 7 bases are shared with TRBD1. Germline CDR1 and CDR2: MDHEN and SYDVKM. The CDR3 covers 13 residues. The V segment lost 4 bases and the J segment 9 bases; nucleotides outside the gene matches: 6. This chain's CDR3 is CASSSGQTVEQFF. Here the CDR3 DNA reads TGTGCCAGCAGTTCGGGACAGACAGTTGAGCAGTTCTTC.

This sequence joins TRBV7-9 and TRBJ2-3; 10 bases line up with TRBD2. Losses at the gene ends were 6 bases for V and 0 bases for J; bases not matched to a gene: 9. The CDR3 runs 17 residues. CDR1 is SEHNR and CDR2 is FQNEAQ in the germline V gene (reference sequence). CDR3 loop: CASSLKGTSVSTDTQYF. CDR3 nucleotide sequence: TGTGCCAGCAGTTTAAAAGGGACTAGCGTTAGCACAGATACGCAGTATTTT.

This chain uses TRBV29-1 with TRBJ2-1; 10 bases are a match to TRBD1. CDR1 is SQVTM and CDR2 is ANQGSEA in the germline V gene. V lost 4 bases, J lost 3 bases, and 3 bases stayed unmatched. CDR3 length equals 14 residues. The CDR3 loop reads CSVGDRGYYNEQFF. The CDR3 bases are TGCAGCGTTGGGGACAGGGGATACTACAATGAGCAGTTCTTC.

This chain links TRBV30 with TRBJ2-5; 7 bases map to TRBD1. V dropped 2 bases and J dropped 9; count of bases not matched to a gene: 9. The CDR3 covers 13 residues. Germline CDR1 and CDR2: GTSNPN and SVGIG (reference sequence). DNA of the CDR3: TGTGCCTGGAGTACTCGACAGGGTGAAGCCCAGTACTTC. It codes for CAWSTRQGEAQYF.

V and J are TRBV18 and TRBJ2-2; TRBD2 matches 9 bases. This CDR3 spans 18 amino acids. Trimming at V came to 2 bases and at J to 6 bases, leaving 13 bases not matched to a gene. Per germline, CDR1 KGHSH and CDR2 LQKENI. CDR3 region: CASSPTPPSGTPPGELFF. The CDR3 DNA is TGTGCCAGCTCACCAACGCCTCCTAGCGGGACCCCCCCCGGGGAGCTGTTTTTT.

The V gene is TRBV5-4, the J gene TRBJ2-1; 9 nucleotides agree with TRBD2. Germline lookup yields CDR1 SGHNT and CDR2 YYREEE (reference sequence). The CDR3 spans 16 residues. V lost 3 bases, J lost 4 bases, and 8 bases stayed unmatched. The CDR3 region has the DNA TGTGCCAGCAGCTCGGGGGGACTAGCTTCGTACAATGAGCAGTTCTTC. It yields the protein CASSSGGLASYNEQFF.